The source of this T cell receptor (beta chain) is a study of blood T cell repertoires in COVID-19. V lost 1 base and J 5 bases, leaving 13 bases between the germline ends. This CDR3 has 15 amino acids. Germline CDR1 MGHRA, CDR2 YSYEKL. Assay used: immunoSEQ multiplex PCR; TCRdb lists only in-frame clones, some missing. The sample contains 80,000 to 100,000 clones, 70% to 90% of which appear only once. The chain uses TRBV4-1 and TRBJ2-3; weak D call: TRBD2 (6 bases). The sample consisted of peripheral blood. This TCR was recovered from a human donor in a cohort sampled during active COVID-19. The CDR3 bases are TGCGCCAGCAGCCAAGGCGGGACTCGTCAAGATACGCAGTATTTT. Translating gives CASSQGGTRQDTQYF.